The rows below give T cell receptor beta chains drawn from one sample of a study of blood T cell repertoires in COVID-19. TCRdb's table, derived via immunoSEQ multiplex PCR, lists solely in-frame clones and lacks some. Counted here are around 100,000 clones, less than 90% occurring once; the ten biggest clones make up under 2%. The specimen sequenced was peripheral blood. Receptors were obtained from a man older than 75 with acute or convalescent COVID-19. CDR3s include the opening cysteine and the closing phenylalanine or tryptophan.

>15|TRBV28
CASSSPTESTDTQYF
>13|TRBV19
CASSLPSTDTQYF
>13|TRBV7-6
CASSQAGGGEQYF
>16|TRBV27
CASSLSGTSDNNEQFF
>16|TRBV5-1
CASSLGGSSSYNEQFF
>16|TRBV10-3
CAIRGGDVGGDTEAFF
>15|TRBV7-2
CASSLDRRGNQPQHF
>14|TRBV15
CATSRDQGGYEQYF
>14|TRBV28
CASSSSGGHYEQYF
>15|TRBV15
CATSSAGFSYNEQFF
>13|TRBV5-4
CASSQGAGQPQHF
>16|TRBV4-2
CASSQEVGGNTGELFF
>16|TRBV7-3
CASSPPGASSYNEQFF
>10|TRBV29-1
CSVADNEQFF
>13|TRBV19
CASTPERDQPQHF
>18|TRBV7-9
CASSLVRIGTEANYGYTF
>15|TRBV6-2/TRBV6-3
CASSYEGASSYEQYF
>16|TRBV9
CASSSRGGSQPDTQYF
>12|TRBV25-1
CASSGPSYEQYF
>17|TRBV7-6
CASSLRTAGPRVDTQYF
>11|TRBV30
CAWSRGGGYTF
>13|TRBV11-2
CASSLVTSGVQFF
>16|TRBV11-1
CASSLTPTGGKTGYTF
>15|TRBV6-2/TRBV6-3
CASSYEGGLYNEQFF
>18|TRBV27
CASSFVFGGQSHNSPLHF
>16|TRBV19
CASQIADRGRGYEQYF
>12|TRBV19
CASRVKTTEAFF
>16|TRBV7-2
CASSFNGGALNTEAFF
>12|TRBV11-2
CASSLMRNEQFF
>15|TRBV7-2
CASSFGTSGRETQYF
>17|TRBV21-1
CASSKDPYNDRDTEAFF
>16|TRBV19
CASSMYSRSGANVLTF
>16|TRBV9
CASSPRFENRAGELFF
>15|TRBV7-2
CASSSPPQGIYGYTF
>15|TRBV5-8
CASSSTGSGKHEQYF
>15|TRBV2
CASSEIQGSTDTQYF
>17|TRBV9
CASSVAPQGGSGNTIYF
>13|TRBV6-5
CAICTGTNEKLFF
>15|TRBV5-6
CASSPWTSAQETQYF
>15|TRBV6-5
CASSYWTGVNTEAFF
>15|TRBV11-2
CASSLGQSQGTEAFF
>13|TRBV3-1/TRBV3-2
CASSQDLDRLQYF
>15|TRBV6-6
CASRKTGDMSGEQYF
>16|TRBV5-6
CASSLAGLVNTGELFF
>13|TRBV28
CASTVNSNYGYTF
>16|TRBV7-2
CASSLTAREFPHEQYF
>14|TRBV7-2
CASSLRGDREKLFF